This paragraph covers one T cell receptor beta chain sequence. These data are taken from a study of T cells in Graves' hyperthyroidism and ophthalmopathy. The CDR3 regions of TCR beta were amplified from RNA transcripts. TCR CDR3 underwent first-round RT-PCR with the HTBI primer set. MiXCR was run by TCRdb on the multiplex PCR reads, yielding one entry per CDR3 protein. The table lists approximately 600,000 distinct CDR3 sequences, under 15% of them singletons. The V gene end was trimmed by 0 bases and the J gene end by 5 bases; junction bases not matched to a gene: 6. Germline CDR1 GTSNPN, CDR2 SVGIG (reference sequence). CDR3 length: 15 residues.

This sequence originates from a middle-aged woman with Graves' ophthalmopathy. Sequencing was done on a sample of blood. V and J are TRBV30 and TRBJ1-1, with 10 bases that match TRBD1. The CDR3 region is CAWSVGQGSLTEAFF. The CDR3 DNA reads as TGTGCCTGGAGTGTGGGACAGGGGAGCTTGACTGAAGCTTTCTTT. Full variable domain (outside the CDR3, taken from reference TRBV30 and TRBJ1-1): SQTIHQWPATLVQPVGSPLSLECTVEGTSNPNLYWYRQAAGRGLQLLFYSVGIGQISSEVPQNLSASRPQDRQFILSSKKLLLSDSGFYLCAWSVGQGSLTEAFFGQGTRLTVV.